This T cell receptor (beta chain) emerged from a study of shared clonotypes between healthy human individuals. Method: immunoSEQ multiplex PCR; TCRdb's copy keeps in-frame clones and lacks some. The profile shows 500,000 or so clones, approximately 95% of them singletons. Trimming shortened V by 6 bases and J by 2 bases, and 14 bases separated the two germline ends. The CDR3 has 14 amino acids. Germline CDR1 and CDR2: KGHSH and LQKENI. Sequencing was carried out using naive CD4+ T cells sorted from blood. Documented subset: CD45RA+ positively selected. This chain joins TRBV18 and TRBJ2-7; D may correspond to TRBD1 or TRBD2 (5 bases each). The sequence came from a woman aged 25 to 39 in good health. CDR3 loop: CASSLRDGPYEQYF. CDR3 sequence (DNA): TGTGCCAGCTCGCTCCGGGACGGACCCTACGAGCAGTACTTC. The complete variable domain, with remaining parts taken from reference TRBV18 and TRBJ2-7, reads NAGVMQNPRHLVRRRGQEARLRCSPMKGHSHVYWYRQLPEEGLKFMVYLQKENIIDESGMPKERFSAEFPKEGPSILRIQQVVRGDSAAYFCASSLRDGPYEQYFGPGTRLTVT.